This entry lists 24 T cell receptor beta chains sequenced from one sample in a study of T cell changes during pregnancy in multiple sclerosis. Method: immunoSEQ multiplex PCR; TCRdb's copy keeps in-frame clones and lacks some. This table holds roughly 52,000 clones, around 94% found once. The source was CD8+ T cells from peripheral blood mononuclear cells, collected before pregnancy. These receptors originate from a female donor with multiple sclerosis, enrolled in a pregnancy study.

In nucleotides, the CDR3 is TGCGCCAGCAGCTCGGGACTAGCGGGAGGTACTAGCTCCTACAATGAGCAGTTCTTC. It yields the protein CASSSGLAGGTSSYNEQFF. The rearrangement joins TRBV5-1 to TRBJ2-1; the match to TRBD2 covers 15 bases. CDR3 length: 19 amino acids. V trimming: 3 bases; J trimming: 0 bases; junction bases outside the gene matches: 7. The V gene's germline CDR1 is SGHRS and CDR2 YFSETQ. Variable domain in full (rest from reference TRBV5-1 and TRBJ2-1): KAGVTQTPRYLIKTRGQQVTLSCSPISGHRSVSWYQQTPGQGLQFLFEYFSETQRNKGNFPGRFSGRQFSNSRSEMNVSTLELGDSALYLCASSSGLAGGTSSYNEQFFGPGTRLTVL.

The chain is built from TRBV4-3 and TRBJ2-1; 8 nucleotides match TRBD2. The CDR3 runs 15 residues. Germline V gene data show CDR1 as LGHNA and CDR2 as YSLEER. Germline trimming cut 1 base from V and 9 bases from J; bases unmatched to any gene: 8. Here the CDR3 reads CASSQGAAGAAEQFF. The CDR3 region has the DNA TGCGCCAGCAGCCAAGGGGCAGCGGGAGCTGCTGAGCAGTTCTTC.

The chain uses TRBV19 and TRBJ2-7; weak D call: TRBD1 (5 bases). V lost 5 bases and J lost 4, with 9 bases in between. CDR1 LNHDA and CDR2 SQIVND come from the germline V gene (reference sequence). This CDR3 has 12 residues. The CDR3 sequence: CASSSGYYEQYF. In nucleotides, the CDR3 is TGTGCCAGTAGTTCAGGGTATTACGAGCAGTACTTC.

The chain uses TRBV4-3 and TRBJ2-1; D uncertain. This CDR3 is built from 14 residues. From germline, CDR1 is LGHNA and CDR2 YSLEER. The V gene lost 2 bases and the J gene lost 4 bases, with 9 bases spanning the gap. In DNA, the CDR3 is TGCGCCAGCAGCCAACGGCTAGATTACAATGAGCAGTTCTTC. Protein product: CASSQRLDYNEQFF.

The chain's CDR3 is CASSYSPQYGYTF. The CDR3 DNA follows: TGTGCCAGCAGTTACTCTCCCCAATATGGCTACACCTTC. The J gene is TRBJ1-2, the V gene TRBV6-5; D remains ambiguous. CDR3 length equals 13 residues. Trimming left V 0 bases short and J 5 bases short, with 7 bases between. CDR1 and CDR2 (germline): MNHEY, SVGAGI.

This chain connects TRBV4-1 to TRBJ1-1; D gene ambiguous. The CDR3 has 15 amino acids. Between the trimmed V and J ends, which lost 1 base and 1 base, there was a span of 10 bases. Germline CDR1 MGHRA, CDR2 YSYEKL. The CDR3 nucleotides read TGCGCCAGCAGCCAAGTACGGGGTGCGAACACTGAAGCTTTCTTT. It translates to CASSQVRGANTEAFF.

The rearrangement uses TRBV5-6 and TRBJ1-2; 8 positions agree with TRBD1. This CDR3 region has 15 residues. Germline values: CDR1 SGHDT, CDR2 YYEEEE. The trim removed 7 bases at V and 2 bases at J, leaving 10 bases unmatched. CDR3 amino acids: CASQGASSENYGYTF. CDR3 DNA sequence: TGTGCCAGCCAGGGGGCGTCATCGGAGAACTATGGCTACACCTTC.

The V call is TRBV5-1, the J call TRBJ2-7, with 10 bases matching TRBD2. The ends lost 3 bases at V and 6 bases at J; junction bases unmatched: 6. The CDR3 runs 14 residues. Germline assignment: CDR1 SGHRS and CDR2 YFSETQ. The DNA for the CDR3 is TGCGCCAGCAGCTCGACCCGACTAGCGGGCGAGCAGTACTTC. This codes for CASSSTRLAGEQYF.

The genes are TRBV29-1 and TRBJ2-2, with 7 bases that match TRBD2. CDR3 length: 13 amino acids. Germline CDR1 SQVTM, CDR2 ANQGSEA. V was pared by 3 bases and J by 5 bases, with 3 bases of the junction left unmatched. The CDR3 nucleotides are TGCAGCGTTGACTTGCGGGGGACCGGGGAGCTGTTTTTT. Translating gives CSVDLRGTGELFF.

The V gene is TRBV18, the J gene TRBJ2-7; TRBD2 is a possible D gene (6 bases). Germline V CDR1 and CDR2: KGHSH, LQKENI. The CDR3 has 15 residues. V lost 4 bases and J 4 bases, leaving 17 bases between the germline ends. DNA for the CDR3: TGTGCCAGCTCACACCGGGGGTCCGTCCATTACGAGCAGTACTTC. Its protein product is CASSHRGSVHYEQYF.

The chain carries TRBV29-1 and TRBJ2-7, with D unclear. The V gene's germline CDR1 is SQVTM and CDR2 ANQGSEA. Trimming cost V 2 bases and J 3 bases, with 20 bases left between them. The CDR3 has 16 amino acids. The DNA for the CDR3 is TGCAGCGTTGAAAAGTATCAATCAGGAACCGACTACGAGCAGTACTTC. Its protein is CSVEKYQSGTDYEQYF.

On this clone: A junction end diverges from the germline sequence, so it may reflect a read error. CDR3 bases: TGTGCCAGCAGCCTAGACCCCTGGACTAGCGGGAGCGTCAATGAGCAGTTCTTC. Encoded protein: CASSLDPWTSGSVNEQFF. The V gene is TRBV11-2, the J gene TRBJ2-1; 13 bases are a match to TRBD2. Germline V lookup: CDR1 SGHAT, CDR2 FQNNGV. This CDR3 spans 18 amino acids.

This chain uses TRBV19 with TRBJ2-1; possible D gene TRBD2, 6 bases. Germline CDR1 LNHDA, CDR2 SQIVND (reference sequence). This CDR3 region has 12 residues. V was clipped by 6 bases and J by 8 bases, with 11 bases between them. The CDR3 protein is CASRGGVDEQFF. The CDR3 region has the DNA TGTGCCAGTAGAGGAGGGGTAGATGAGCAGTTCTTC.

The V gene is TRBV9, the J gene TRBJ2-7; 7 positions match TRBD1. V was pared by 0 bases and J by 2 bases, with 2 bases of the junction left unmatched. The germline gives CDR1 SGDLS, CDR2 YYNGEE. The CDR3 loop spans 14 amino acids. CDR3 nucleotides: TGTGCCAGCAGCGTAGGGGACAGCACCTACGAGCAGTACTTC. Protein sequence: CASSVGDSTYEQYF.

The chain combines TRBV4-1 with TRBJ2-1; D remains ambiguous. Trimming took off 1 base at V and 3 bases at J, with 7 bases between the two ends. The CDR3 covers 14 residues. Germline V CDR1 and CDR2: MGHRA, YSYEKL. CDR3 nucleotide sequence: TGCGCCAGCAGCCAAGGGTTCGGCTACAATGAGCAGTTCTTC. It encodes CASSQGFGYNEQFF.

The J gene is TRBJ2-1, the V gene TRBV28; a weak D match, TRBD2 (6 bases). V gave up 5 bases and J gave up 5 bases, with 25 bases separating them. This CDR3 region has 18 residues. Germline-derived CDR1 and CDR2 are MDHEN and SYDVKM. This chain's CDR3 is CASSPGWIRGSVDNEQFF. DNA of the CDR3: TGTGCCAGCAGTCCGGGATGGATCCGGGGGAGCGTTGACAATGAGCAGTTCTTC.

The CDR3 nucleotides are TGTGCCAGCAGTTCGGGACAGGTAGACGGGGAGCTGTTTTTT. Translation: CASSSGQVDGELFF. The rearrangement joins TRBV28 to TRBJ2-2; 8 bases agree with TRBD1. The CDR3 is 14 amino acids. Germline trimming cut 4 bases from V and 7 bases from J; bases unmatched to any gene: 5. Germline values: CDR1 MDHEN, CDR2 SYDVKM.

The chain recombines TRBV11-2 with TRBJ2-1, with D possibly being TRBD2 (7 bases). Per the germline V gene, CDR1 is SGHAT and CDR2 is FQNNGV. CDR3 length equals 14 residues. The V gene lost 1 base and the J gene lost 6 bases, with 10 bases spanning the gap. The CDR3 coding sequence is TGTGCCAGCAGCTTAGTAGGGGGGGCCAATGAGCAGTTCTTC. It encodes CASSLVGGANEQFF.

The chain uses TRBV19 and TRBJ2-5; maybe TRBD1 (6 bases). V lost 2 bases and J 4 bases, leaving 11 bases between the germline ends. Germline V gene data show CDR1 as LNHDA and CDR2 as SQIVND (reference sequence). CDR3 length: 14 amino acids. CDR3 nucleotides: TGTGCCAGTAGTATACAGGGGAATCTAGAGACCCAGTACTTC. This translates into CASSIQGNLETQYF. Filled out from reference TRBV19 and TRBJ2-5, the complete variable domain reads DGGITQSPKYLFRKEGQNVTLSCEQNLNHDAMYWYRQDPGQGLRLIYYSQIVNDFQKGDIAEGYSVSREKKESFPLTVTSAQKNPTAFYLCASSIQGNLETQYFGPGTRLLVL.

The chain employs TRBV5-6 and TRBJ2-2, with TRBD1 matching 9 bases. The CDR3 runs to 17 residues. V shed 3 bases, J shed 3 bases, and the junction held 9 bases outside the gene matches. The V gene's germline CDR1 is SGHDT and CDR2 YYEEEE. CDR3 in amino acids: CASSSGQGIGYTGELFF. The DNA for the CDR3 is TGTGCCAGCAGCTCAGGACAGGGGATAGGTTACACCGGGGAGCTGTTTTTT. Drawing the rest from reference TRBV5-6 and TRBJ2-2, the complete variable domain is DAGVTQSPTHLIKTRGQQVTLRCSPKSGHDTVSWYQQALGQGPQFIFQYYEEEERQRGNFPDRFSGHQFPNYSSELNVNALLLGDSALYLCASSSGQGIGYTGELFFGEGSRLTVL.

The gene calls are TRBV5-1 and TRBJ2-2; D is perhaps TRBD1 (5 bases). Germline-derived CDR1 and CDR2 are SGHRS and YFSETQ. Deletions cut 0 bases from V and 4 bases from J, with 7 bases between. There are 14 residues in the CDR3. CDR3 region: CASSLEGFTGELFF. The CDR3 DNA is TGCGCCAGCAGCTTGGAGGGGTTCACCGGGGAGCTGTTTTTT. The complete variable domain, with remaining parts taken from reference TRBV5-1 and TRBJ2-2, reads KAGVTQTPRYLIKTRGQQVTLSCSPISGHRSVSWYQQTPGQGLQFLFEYFSETQRNKGNFPGRFSGRQFSNSRSEMNVSTLELGDSALYLCASSLEGFTGELFFGEGSRLTVL.

The CDR3 spells CATSIWGIVGEAGELFF. In DNA, the CDR3 is TGTGCCACCAGCATTTGGGGTATTGTAGGGGAGGCCGGGGAGCTGTTTTTT. The V gene is TRBV15, the J gene TRBJ2-2; D possibly corresponds to TRBD2 (6 bases). The V and J ends lost 4 bases and 6 bases respectively, with 21 bases between them. The CDR3 covers 17 residues. Germline assignment: CDR1 LNHNV and CDR2 YYDKDF (reference sequence).

The rearrangement links TRBV7-9 to TRBJ2-1, with D possibly matching TRBD2 (5 bases). Trimming pared 2 bases from V and 5 bases from J, leaving 10 bases between. The CDR3 runs to 14 residues. Germline V gene data show CDR1 as SEHNR and CDR2 as FQNEAQ (reference sequence). Written as DNA, the CDR3 is TGTGCCAGCAGCTTAACGGGATTAAACAATGAGCAGTTCTTC. This sequence encodes CASSLTGLNNEQFF.

The DNA of the CDR3 is TGTGCCAGCAGCTTAACAGGGGGCCCTGGGGCCAACGTCCTGACTTTC. It codes for CASSLTGGPGANVLTF. This rearrangement joins TRBV7-8 to TRBJ2-6, with 9 bases aligning to TRBD1. Germline V gene data show CDR1 as SGHVS and CDR2 as FQNEAQ. With 2 bases clipped from V and 2 bases from J, the junction kept 1 base outside the gene matches. The CDR3 runs to 16 residues.